The T cell receptor (beta chain) described here comes from a study of graft-versus-host responses after intestinal transplantation. Profiled with immunoSEQ multiplex PCR; TCRdb holds only in-frame clones, not every one. This table has a few thousand clones, 60% to 75% appearing once. About this clone: The antigen remains undetermined.

Trimming at V came to 4 bases and at J to 5 bases, leaving 4 bases not matched to a gene. CDR1 MNHEY and CDR2 SVGAGI come from the germline V gene. The CDR3 consists of 14 residues. Specified time point: postoperative day 105 after intestinal transplantation (dayNNNN = postoperative day). Grafts had their tissue processed, releasing intraepithelial and lamina propria lymphocytes. Study-wide results and limits: Allografts of one patient group, those with graft-donor T cell macrochimerism, had high graft-versus-host to host-versus-graft clonal ratios. Investigators detected GvH clones in recipient marrow, with some emerging earlier in ileum or blood.

The origin of this receptor is a human patient who received an intestinal transplant, so some T cells may come from the graft donor. The rearrangement joins TRBV6-5 to TRBJ2-2; 7 bases map to TRBD1. Sequencing was performed on ileum tissue, taken 105 days after intestinal transplantation. This CDR3 is CASSSRGLTGELFF. The CDR3 nucleotides read TGTGCCAGCAGTTCAAGGGGGCTTACCGGGGAGCTGTTTTTT.